This paragraph covers one TCR beta chain sequence. Antigen unknown. In building TCR beta libraries, iRepertoire HTBI primers were used together with Arm-PCR of CDR3 regions. TCRdb redid the calling of the multiplex PCR reads with MiXCR, one entry per CDR3 protein. This sample has 310,000 or so distinct CDR3 sequences, with 20% to 25% found just once. The sample is drawn from a study of regulatory T cells in long-lasting Graves disease. Overall study results and limits: Under persistent disease, TRBV28, TRBJ1-2 and TRBJ2-5 were used preferentially. The number of shared public clonotypes was higher in persistent patients (under 3,000) than new patients (around 890). TCR diversity was lower in persistent Graves' patients (versus newly diagnosed ones).

With 3 bases clipped from V and 3 bases from J, the junction kept 3 bases outside the gene matches. The CDR3 has 14 residues. Described time point: persistent/refractory GD, antithyroid drugs over 5 years with positive TRAb. Researchers made the TCR library from RNA that was extracted from PBMCs. The chain combines TRBV5-7 with TRBJ1-5; 7 bases agree with TRBD1. TRBV5-7 is sorted into the ORF group, with uncertain function. The source is a female donor with Graves disease. Sequencing was performed on peripheral blood mononuclear cells (PBMCs), taken when the disease was refractory, from a patient treated with antithyroid drugs. The CDR3 here is CASSSTGTNQPQHF. Here the CDR3 DNA reads TGTGCCAGCAGCTCGACAGGGACCAATCAGCCCCAGCATTTT.